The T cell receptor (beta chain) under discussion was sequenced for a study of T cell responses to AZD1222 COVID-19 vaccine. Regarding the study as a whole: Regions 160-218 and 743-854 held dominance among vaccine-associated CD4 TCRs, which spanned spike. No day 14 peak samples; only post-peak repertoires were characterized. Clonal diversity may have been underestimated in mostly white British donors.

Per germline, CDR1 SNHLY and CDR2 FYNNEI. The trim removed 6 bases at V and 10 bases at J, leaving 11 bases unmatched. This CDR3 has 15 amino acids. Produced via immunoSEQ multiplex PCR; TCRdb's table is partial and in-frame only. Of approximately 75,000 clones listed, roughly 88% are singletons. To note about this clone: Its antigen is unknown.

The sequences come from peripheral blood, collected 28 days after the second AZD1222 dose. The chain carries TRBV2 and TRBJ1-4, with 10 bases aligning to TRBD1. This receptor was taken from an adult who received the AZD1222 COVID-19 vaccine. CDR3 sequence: CASSGDRGRIVKLFF. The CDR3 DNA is TGTGCCAGCAGCGGGGACAGGGGTAGGATCGTAAAACTGTTTTTT.